These 19 T cell receptor beta chains originate from one sample sequenced in a study of cytomegalovirus exposure and HLA in healthy donors. Assay used: immunoSEQ multiplex PCR; TCRdb lists only in-frame clones, some missing. The sample contains over 85,000 clones, just under 95% of which appear only once. The sample taken for sequencing was PBMCs. Receptor source: a woman aged 18-29 years in good health and CMV-seronegative.

This rearrangement joins TRBV9 to TRBJ2-1; 11 bases map to TRBD2. The trim removed 4 bases at V and 12 bases at J, leaving 18 bases unmatched. The germline V gene encodes CDR1 SGDLS and CDR2 YYNGEE. This CDR3 is 17 amino acids long. The CDR3 nucleotides read TGTGCCAGCAGCCCCGGGACGACTAGCGGGAAATGGTCGGGGCAGTTCTTC. Translation: CASSPGTTSGKWSGQFF. Variable domain in full (rest from reference TRBV9 and TRBJ2-1): DSGVTQTPKHLITATGQRVTLRCSPRSGDLSVYWYQQSLDQGLQFLIQYYNGEERAKGNILERFSAQQFPDLHSELNLSSLELGDSALYFCASSPGTTSGKWSGQFFGPGTRLTVL.

The chain uses TRBV5-1 and TRBJ2-3, with 10 bases matching TRBD2. The CDR3 has 15 residues. In germline, CDR1 is SGHRS, CDR2 YFSETQ. Trimming cost V 4 bases and J 2 bases; bases outside gene matches: 4. CDR3 sequence reads: CASSQGLAYTDTQYF. CDR3 DNA sequence: TGCGCCAGCAGCCAGGGACTAGCGTACACAGATACGCAGTATTTT. The variable domain in full, with the rest retrieved from reference TRBV5-1 and TRBJ2-3, is KAGVTQTPRYLIKTRGQQVTLSCSPISGHRSVSWYQQTPGQGLQFLFEYFSETQRNKGNFPGRFSGRQFSNSRSEMNVSTLELGDSALYLCASSQGLAYTDTQYFGPGTRLTVL.

The chain links TRBV15 to TRBJ1-1; D unclear. V lost 6 bases and J lost 7, with 30 bases in between. CDR3 length: 18 amino acids. CDR1 is LNHNV and CDR2 is YYDKDF in the germline V gene (reference sequence). The CDR3 loop reads CATSRQPPGRRGTFEAFF. Here the CDR3 DNA reads TGTGCCACCAGTCGTCAACCCCCCGGCAGGCGGGGAACATTTGAAGCTTTCTTT.

The rearrangement joins TRBV4-1 to TRBJ1-1, with TRBD1 matching 10 bases. Per the germline V gene, CDR1 is MGHRA and CDR2 is YSYEKL. J lost 6 bases, V lost 2 bases, and 6 bases had no gene match. The CDR3 totals 15 residues. CDR3 sequence (DNA): TGCGCCAGCAGCCAAAAACCGGGACAGGGGCCTGAAGCTTTCTTT. Protein product: CASSQKPGQGPEAFF.

The chain couples TRBV18 to TRBJ1-3; perhaps TRBD1 as D (5 bases). CDR1 and CDR2 (germline): KGHSH, LQKENI. V lost 2 bases and J lost 0, with 8 bases in between. The CDR3 loop spans 15 amino acids. The CDR3 DNA reads TGTGCCAGCTCACCAAACAGGAACTCTGGAAACACCATATATTTT. Translated: CASSPNRNSGNTIYF.

The chain combines TRBV11-2 with TRBJ2-5; 10 bases are shared with TRBD2. With 5 bases clipped from V and 4 bases from J, the junction kept 10 bases outside the gene matches. Per the germline V gene, CDR1 is SGHAT and CDR2 is FQNNGV. This CDR3 is built from 16 residues. CDR3 loop: CASSPRGAGGLETQYF. CDR3 DNA sequence: TGTGCCAGCAGCCCCCGAGGAGCGGGGGGGCTAGAGACCCAGTACTTC.

The chain employs TRBV14 and TRBJ1-1; 11 bases fit TRBD1. V lost 4 bases to trimming and J lost 0 bases; unmatched junction nucleotides: 4. Germline loops: CDR1 SGHDN, CDR2 FVKESK. The CDR3 length is 16 residues. The CDR3 sequence: CASSLGQGGLNTEAFF. The CDR3 DNA sequence: TGTGCCAGCAGCCTGGGACAGGGGGGCCTGAACACTGAAGCTTTCTTT.

The V and J genes are TRBV6-1 and TRBJ2-5, with D possibly being TRBD2 (5 bases). The V end was cut by 3 bases, the J end by 2 bases, with 10 bases between. In germline, CDR1 is MNHNS, CDR2 SASEGT. The CDR3 contains 14 residues. The CDR3 region is CASSERVGQETQYF. CDR3 in DNA: TGTGCCAGCAGTGAGAGGGTCGGTCAAGAGACCCAGTACTTC.

V is TRBV11-3 and J is TRBJ2-5; tentatively, D is TRBD2 (6 bases). The CDR3 sequence is 14 residues long. Germline CDR1 SGHNT, CDR2 YENEEA. V dropped 2 bases and J dropped 4 bases, with 11 bases sitting between them. The CDR3 protein is CASSLMTRGETQYF. CDR3 in DNA: TGTGCCAGCAGCTTAATGACTAGAGGAGAGACCCAGTACTTC.

A word on this clone: Germline is not matched at one junction end, which may reflect a read error. The rearrangement uses TRBV29-1 and TRBJ1-1; TRBD1 is a possible D gene (6 bases). CDR3 length equals 13 residues. The germline gives CDR1 SQVTM, CDR2 ANQGSEA. CDR3 sequence reads: CSAERQDHTEAFF. The CDR3 nucleotides read TGCAGCGCTGAACGACAGGATCACACTGAAGCTTTCTTT.

The genes are TRBV19 and TRBJ2-1; TRBD2 agrees at 8 bases. This CDR3 contains 15 residues. Germline CDR1 is LNHDA and CDR2 is SQIVND (reference sequence). V lost 3 bases and J lost 7; bases outside the gene matches: 8. The CDR3 loop is CASSMGAGGRNEQFF. Written as DNA, the CDR3 is TGTGCCAGTAGTATGGGGGCGGGAGGACGAAATGAGCAGTTCTTC. Using reference TRBV19 and TRBJ2-1 for the parts outside the CDR3, the full variable domain is DGGITQSPKYLFRKEGQNVTLSCEQNLNHDAMYWYRQDPGQGLRLIYYSQIVNDFQKGDIAEGYSVSREKKESFPLTVTSAQKNPTAFYLCASSMGAGGRNEQFFGPGTRLTVL.

This clone was detected once. The V gene is TRBV10-3, the J gene TRBJ1-2; 8 bases align to TRBD1. V was pared by 7 bases and J by 3 bases, with 4 bases of the junction left unmatched. Per germline, CDR1 ENHRY and CDR2 SYGVKD. The CDR3 totals 13 residues. This CDR3 is CAITQGADYGYTF. The CDR3 nucleotides are TGTGCCATCACGCAGGGGGCAGACTATGGCTACACCTTC.

This clone was counted a single time. The rearrangement uses TRBV14 and TRBJ1-1; perhaps TRBD1 as D (6 bases). V was cut by 3 bases and J by 0 bases, with 17 bases left in between. CDR3 size: 17 residues. Germline assignment: CDR1 SGHDN and CDR2 FVKESK. Written as DNA, the CDR3 is TGTGCCAGCAGCCACACCCGGTTTACAGGGATGAACACTGAAGCTTTCTTT. Amino acids: CASSHTRFTGMNTEAFF.

This chain joins TRBV6-5 and TRBJ2-5, with TRBD1 as a possible D gene (5 bases). This CDR3 region has 14 residues. CDR1 is MNHEY, CDR2 SVGAGI, per germline. V lost 1 base, J lost 4 bases, and 10 bases lay in between. The CDR3 sequence is CASSYLKGAETQYF. Here the CDR3 DNA reads TGTGCCAGCAGTTACTTAAAAGGGGCAGAGACCCAGTACTTC.

The chain links TRBV2 to TRBJ1-1; D remains ambiguous. Germline CDR1 is SNHLY and CDR2 is FYNNEI. Trimming took off 1 base at V and 5 bases at J, with 11 bases between the two ends. The CDR3 extends over 14 amino acids. The CDR3 loop reads CASSEVFERTEAFF. As DNA, the CDR3 is TGTGCCAGCAGTGAAGTATTTGAGAGGACTGAAGCTTTCTTT.

The table lists this clone with a few counts. The rearrangement joins TRBV29-1 to TRBJ2-1; tentative D call: TRBD2 (6 bases). The germline CDR1 and CDR2 sequences are SQVTM and ANQGSEA. V shed 3 bases and J shed 1 base, with 10 bases lying between them. The CDR3 has 14 residues. CDR3 loop: CSVDMGRSYNEQFF. CDR3 nucleotide sequence: TGCAGCGTTGACATGGGGAGGTCCTACAATGAGCAGTTCTTC.

The V call is TRBV29-1, the J call TRBJ2-3; 8 bases match TRBD2. V gave up 4 bases and J gave up 2 bases; unmatched junction bases: 11. The CDR3 covers 16 residues. Germline lookup yields CDR1 SQVTM and CDR2 ANQGSEA. CDR3 residues: CSVVPVRGADTDTQYF. CDR3 nucleotide sequence: TGCAGCGTTGTCCCAGTGCGGGGGGCGGACACAGATACGCAGTATTTT.

V usage is TRBV18 and J usage is TRBJ1-5; 7 bases fit TRBD1. The germline V gene has CDR1 KGHSH and CDR2 LQKENI. This CDR3 comprises 13 residues. J gave up 7 bases and V 3 bases, and 3 bases lay outside the gene matches. As DNA, the CDR3 is TGTGCCAGCTCACCCTGGGACAGACAGCCCCAGCATTTT. It specifies CASSPWDRQPQHF. The full variable domain, rest sourced from reference TRBV18 and TRBJ1-5, is NAGVMQNPRHLVRRRGQEARLRCSPMKGHSHVYWYRQLPEEGLKFMVYLQKENIIDESGMPKERFSAEFPKEGPSILRIQQVVRGDSAAYFCASSPWDRQPQHFGDGTRLSIL.

This chain uses TRBV5-1 with TRBJ2-7; 13 positions match TRBD2. CDR1 is SGHRS and CDR2 is YFSETQ in the germline V gene. The CDR3 loop spans 14 amino acids. The J segment lost 5 bases and the V segment lost 4 bases, leaving 3 bases of the junction unmatched. As DNA, the CDR3 is TGCGCCAGCAGCGGAGGGACTAGCGGGAACGAGCAGTACTTC. Translated: CASSGGTSGNEQYF.